This record covers a single TCR beta chain. Its matching antigen is unknown. RNA, once extracted, was reverse transcribed into cDNA for use as the sequencing template. TCRdb's table, derived via immunoSEQ multiplex PCR, lists solely in-frame clones and lacks some. The sample records about 140,000 clones, 51% being singletons. This sample was taken from a study of CD8+ T cells in alopecia areata. Looking at the study overall: Administration of oral tofacitinib to treated patients was at 5 to 10 mg twice daily.

The investigators collected lesional scalp punch biopsies and peripheral blood from alopecia areata patients. Overall study findings and caveats: Scalp samples also yield sequences of resident alphabeta T cells from normal skin. In patients, TCRs were shared less clearly than in mice, and HLA may possibly be involved.

Germline V gene sequence: CDR1 MNHNS, CDR2 SASEGT. This CDR3 has 14 residues. Trimming took 2 bases from V and 1 from J, leaving 8 bases between them. The sequence was obtained from a human donor with alopecia areata. Source: CD4+ T cells sorted from blood, taken at week 0. The V gene is TRBV6-1, the J gene TRBJ1-1, with D unresolved. CDR3 in amino acids: CASSEQKPNTEAFF. In nucleotides, the CDR3 is TGTGCCAGCAGTGAACAGAAACCGAACACTGAAGCTTTCTTT.